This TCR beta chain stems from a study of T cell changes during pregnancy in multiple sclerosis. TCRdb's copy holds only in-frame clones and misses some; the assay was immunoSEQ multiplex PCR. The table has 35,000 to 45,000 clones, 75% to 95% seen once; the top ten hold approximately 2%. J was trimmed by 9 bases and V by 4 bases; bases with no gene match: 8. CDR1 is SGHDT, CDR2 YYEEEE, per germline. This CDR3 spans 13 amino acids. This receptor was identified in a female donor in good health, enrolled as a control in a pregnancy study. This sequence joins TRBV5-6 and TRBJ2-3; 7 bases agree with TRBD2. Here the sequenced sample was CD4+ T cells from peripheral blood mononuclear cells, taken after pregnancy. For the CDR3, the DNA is TGTGCCAGCAGCGTCGCGGGGGTCGCGACGCAGTATTTT. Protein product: CASSVAGVATQYF.